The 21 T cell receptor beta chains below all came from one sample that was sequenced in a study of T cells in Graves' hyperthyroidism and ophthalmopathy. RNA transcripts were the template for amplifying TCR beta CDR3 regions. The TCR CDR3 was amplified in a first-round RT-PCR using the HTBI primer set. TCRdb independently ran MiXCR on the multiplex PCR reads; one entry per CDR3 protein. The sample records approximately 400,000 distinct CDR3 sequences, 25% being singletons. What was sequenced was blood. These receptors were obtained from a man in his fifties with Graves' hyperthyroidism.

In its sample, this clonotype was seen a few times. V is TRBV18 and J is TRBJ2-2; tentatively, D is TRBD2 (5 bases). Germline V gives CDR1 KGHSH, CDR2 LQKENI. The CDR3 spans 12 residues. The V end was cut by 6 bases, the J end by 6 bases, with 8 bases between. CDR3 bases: TGTGCCAGCTCGGAGGCGGCCGGGGAGCTGTTTTTT. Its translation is CASSEAAGELFF.

CDR3 nucleotide sequence: TGTGCCAGCCCACCTCCTAGCTTAGCCTACGAGCAGTACTTC. Its translation: CASPPPSLAYEQYF. This chain links TRBV7-2 with TRBJ2-7; tentative D call: TRBD2 (5 bases). This CDR3 has 14 residues. Trimming pared 8 bases from V and 2 bases from J, leaving 16 bases between. The germline gives CDR1 SGHTA, CDR2 FQGNSA. The full variable domain, completed using reference TRBV7-2 and TRBJ2-7, is GAGVSQSPSNKVTEKGKDVELRCDPISGHTALYWYRQSLGQGLEFLIYFQGNSAPDKSGLPSDRFSAERTGGSVSTLTIQRTQQEDSAVYLCASPPPSLAYEQYFGPGTRLTVT.

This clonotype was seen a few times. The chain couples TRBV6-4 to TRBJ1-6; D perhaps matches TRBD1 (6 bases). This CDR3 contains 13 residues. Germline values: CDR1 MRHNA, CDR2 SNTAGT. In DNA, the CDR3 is TGTGTGGGGGCAGCGTCGGGTAATTCACCCCTCCACTTT. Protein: CVGAASGNSPLHF.

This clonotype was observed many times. CDR3 DNA sequence: TGCGCCAGCAGCGACACGGGACTAGGGTTCGAGCAGTACTTC. This sequence encodes CASSDTGLGFEQYF. The V gene is TRBV5-1, the J gene TRBJ2-7, with 8 bases aligning to TRBD2. Germline V gene data show CDR1 as SGHRS and CDR2 as YFSETQ. The CDR3 has 14 amino acids. J was trimmed by 6 bases and V by 4 bases; bases with no gene match: 9. The variable domain in full, completed from reference TRBV5-1 and TRBJ2-7, reads KAGVTQTPRYLIKTRGQQVTLSCSPISGHRSVSWYQQTPGQGLQFLFEYFSETQRNKGNFPGRFSGRQFSNSRSEMNVSTLELGDSALYLCASSDTGLGFEQYFGPGTRLTVT.

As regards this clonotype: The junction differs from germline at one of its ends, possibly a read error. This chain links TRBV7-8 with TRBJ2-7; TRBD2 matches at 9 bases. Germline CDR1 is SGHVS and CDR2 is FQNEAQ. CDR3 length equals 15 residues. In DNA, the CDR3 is TGCGCCAGCAGCCAACAACCGGGACTAGCTCGGGAGCAGTACTTC. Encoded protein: CASSQQPGLAREQYF.

The CDR3 DNA reads as TGCGCCAGCAGCTTGGCCGCAGGGGGAAACTACAATGAGCAGTTCTTC. Amino acid sequence: CASSLAAGGNYNEQFF. The chain is built from TRBV5-1 and TRBJ2-1; 7 nucleotides match TRBD1. The ends lost 0 bases at V and 3 bases at J; junction bases unmatched: 6. Germline V gene sequence: CDR1 SGHRS, CDR2 YFSETQ. The CDR3 length is 16 residues.

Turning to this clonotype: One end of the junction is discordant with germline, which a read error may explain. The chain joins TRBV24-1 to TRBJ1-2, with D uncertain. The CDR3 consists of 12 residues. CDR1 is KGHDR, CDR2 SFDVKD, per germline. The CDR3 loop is CATSDSPGGCTF. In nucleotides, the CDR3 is TGTGCCACCAGTGACTCCCCTGGCGGCTGCACCTTC.

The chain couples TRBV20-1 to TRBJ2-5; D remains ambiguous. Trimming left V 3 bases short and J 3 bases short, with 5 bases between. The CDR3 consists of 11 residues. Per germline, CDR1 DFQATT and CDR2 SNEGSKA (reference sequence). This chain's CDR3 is CSASREETQYF. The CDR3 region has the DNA TGCAGTGCTAGTAGAGAAGAGACCCAGTACTTC.

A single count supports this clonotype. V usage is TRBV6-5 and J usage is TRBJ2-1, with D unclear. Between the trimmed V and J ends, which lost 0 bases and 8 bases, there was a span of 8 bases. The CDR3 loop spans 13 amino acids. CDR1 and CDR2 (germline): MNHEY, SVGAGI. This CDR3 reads CASSYSQVHEQFF. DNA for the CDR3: TGTGCCAGCAGTTACTCCCAAGTTCATGAGCAGTTCTTC.

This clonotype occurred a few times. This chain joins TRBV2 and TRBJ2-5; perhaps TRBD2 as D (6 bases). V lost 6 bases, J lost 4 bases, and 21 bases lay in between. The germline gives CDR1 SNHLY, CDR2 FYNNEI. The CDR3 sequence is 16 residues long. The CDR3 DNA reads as TGTGCCAGCAGATCCCTAGCGAGAGATGAGGGAGAGACCCAGTACTTC. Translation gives CASRSLARDEGETQYF.

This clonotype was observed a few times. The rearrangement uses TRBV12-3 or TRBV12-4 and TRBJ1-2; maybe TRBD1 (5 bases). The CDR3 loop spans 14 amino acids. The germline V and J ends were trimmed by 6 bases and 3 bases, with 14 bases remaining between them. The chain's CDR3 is CASSAPDRDYGYTF. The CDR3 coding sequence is TGTGCCAGCAGCGCCCCCGACAGAGACTATGGCTACACCTTC.

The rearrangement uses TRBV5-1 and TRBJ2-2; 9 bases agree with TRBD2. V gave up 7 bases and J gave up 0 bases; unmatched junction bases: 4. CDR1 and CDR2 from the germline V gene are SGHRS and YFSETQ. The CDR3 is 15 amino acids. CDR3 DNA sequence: TGCGCCAGCGATGCTAGCGGGACGAACACCGGGGAGCTGTTTTTT. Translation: CASDASGTNTGELFF.

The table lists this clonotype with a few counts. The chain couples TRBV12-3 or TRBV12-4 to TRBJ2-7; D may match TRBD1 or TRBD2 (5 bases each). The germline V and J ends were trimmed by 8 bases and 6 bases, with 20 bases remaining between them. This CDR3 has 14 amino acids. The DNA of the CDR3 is TGTGCCAGCGACTCCGGGACGGAGACCTCCGAGCAGTACTTC. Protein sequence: CASDSGTETSEQYF.

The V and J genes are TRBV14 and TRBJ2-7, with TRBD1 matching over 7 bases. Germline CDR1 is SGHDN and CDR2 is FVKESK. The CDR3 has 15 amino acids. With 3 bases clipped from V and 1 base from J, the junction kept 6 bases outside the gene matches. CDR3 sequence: CASSHYHRGSYEQYF. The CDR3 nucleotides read TGTGCCAGCAGCCACTACCACAGGGGTTCCTACGAGCAGTACTTC.

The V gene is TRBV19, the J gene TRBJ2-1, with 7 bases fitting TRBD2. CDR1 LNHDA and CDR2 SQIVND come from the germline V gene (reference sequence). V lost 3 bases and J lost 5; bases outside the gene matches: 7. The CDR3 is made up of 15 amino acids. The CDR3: CASSMRLADHNEQFF. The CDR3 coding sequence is TGTGCCAGTAGTATGCGGCTAGCGGACCACAATGAGCAGTTCTTC.

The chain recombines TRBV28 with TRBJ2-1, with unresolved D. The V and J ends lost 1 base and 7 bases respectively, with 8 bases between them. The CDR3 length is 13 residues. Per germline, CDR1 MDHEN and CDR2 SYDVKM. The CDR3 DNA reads TGTGCCAGCAGTTTATCTGGGGTGAATGAGCAGTTCTTC. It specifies CASSLSGVNEQFF.

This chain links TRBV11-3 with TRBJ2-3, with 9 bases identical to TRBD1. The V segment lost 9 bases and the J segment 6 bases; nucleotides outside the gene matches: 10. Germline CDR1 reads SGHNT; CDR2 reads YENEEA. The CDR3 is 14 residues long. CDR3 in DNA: TGTGCCAGTAGTACGACAGGGGGGGCGGATACGCAGTATTTT. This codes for CASSTTGGADTQYF.

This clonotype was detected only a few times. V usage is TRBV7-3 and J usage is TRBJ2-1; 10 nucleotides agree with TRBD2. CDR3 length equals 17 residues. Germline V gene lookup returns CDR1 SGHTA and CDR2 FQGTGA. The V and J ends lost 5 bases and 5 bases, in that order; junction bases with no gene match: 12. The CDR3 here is CASSPIYLAGVNNEQFF. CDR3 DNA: TGTGCCAGCAGCCCCATCTATCTAGCGGGAGTTAACAATGAGCAGTTCTTC.

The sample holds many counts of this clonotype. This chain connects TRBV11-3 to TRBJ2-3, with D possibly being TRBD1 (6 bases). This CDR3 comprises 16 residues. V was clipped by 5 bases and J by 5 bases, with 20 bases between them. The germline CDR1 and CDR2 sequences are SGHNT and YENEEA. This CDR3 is CASSRRTARDRDTQYF. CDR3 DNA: TGTGCCAGCAGCCGTCGGACAGCACGAGATCGAGATACGCAGTATTTT.

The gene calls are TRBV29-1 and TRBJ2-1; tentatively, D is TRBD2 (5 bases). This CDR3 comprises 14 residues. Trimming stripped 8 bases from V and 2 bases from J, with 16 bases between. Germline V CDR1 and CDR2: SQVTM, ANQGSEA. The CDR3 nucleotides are TGCAGCCATACTTCCGGGATAGCCTACAATGAGCAGTTCTTC. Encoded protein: CSHTSGIAYNEQFF.

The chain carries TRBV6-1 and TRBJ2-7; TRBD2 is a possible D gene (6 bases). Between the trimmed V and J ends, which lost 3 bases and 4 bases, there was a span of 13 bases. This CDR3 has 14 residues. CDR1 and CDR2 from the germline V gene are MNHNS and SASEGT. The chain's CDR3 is CASSERLVGYEQYF. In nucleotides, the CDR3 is TGTGCCAGCAGTGAGAGACTAGTGGGATACGAGCAGTACTTC.